Below, 5 T cell receptor beta chains from the same sample are listed, as sequenced in a study of cytomegalovirus exposure and HLA in healthy donors. The PCR had 60 Vbeta and 13 Jbeta primers. Method: immunoSEQ multiplex PCR; TCRdb's copy keeps in-frame clones and lacks some. The table includes 200,000 to 250,000 clones, more than 75% detected once. Sequencing was carried out using PBMCs. The receptors stem from a woman aged 40 to 50 in good health and CMV-seropositive.

The chain uses TRBV6-1 and TRBJ2-3, with 7 bases matching TRBD2. J gave up 0 bases and V 9 bases, and 6 bases lay outside the gene matches. Germline V CDR1 and CDR2: MNHNS, SASEGT. CDR3 length: 14 residues. The CDR3 DNA is TGTGCCAGTCGGTGGGGAGGGAGCACAGATACGCAGTATTTT. Amino acid sequence: CASRWGGSTDTQYF.

In DNA, the CDR3 is TGTGCCAGCACTACGACAGCCCTCTCTTCCTATGGCTACACCTTC. This codes for CASTTTALSSYGYTF. The V gene is TRBV6-1, the J gene TRBJ1-2; D is possibly TRBD1 (5 bases). CDR3 length: 15 residues. Germline lookup yields CDR1 MNHNS and CDR2 SASEGT. Between the trimmed V and J ends, which lost 7 bases and 4 bases, there was a span of 19 bases.

J is TRBJ1-5 and V is TRBV7-8; perhaps TRBD1 as D (6 bases). The V and J ends lost 1 base and 7 bases respectively, with 11 bases between them. CDR1 is SGHVS and CDR2 is FQNEAQ in the germline V gene. The CDR3 spans 14 residues. Here the CDR3 DNA reads TGTGCCAGCAGCTTAGGCAGGGGAAGCCAGCCCCAGCATTTT. As protein: CASSLGRGSQPQHF.

The V and J genes are TRBV28 and TRBJ1-2, with TRBD1 as a possible D gene (5 bases). Trimming left V 5 bases short and J 5 bases short, with 6 bases between. From germline, CDR1 is MDHEN and CDR2 SYDVKM. The CDR3 runs 11 residues. Here the CDR3 reads CASSQGYGYTF. The CDR3 DNA follows: TGTGCCAGCAGTCAGGGTTATGGCTACACCTTC.

V is TRBV5-4 and J is TRBJ2-5; 13 bases are a match to TRBD2. The junction had 2 bases not matched to a gene; V was cut back by 2 bases and J by 1 base. Germline V gene data show CDR1 as SGHNT and CDR2 as YYREEE (reference sequence). The CDR3 covers 16 residues. CDR3 coding DNA: TGTGCCAGCAGCTTCGGACTAGCGGGAGCCCAAGAGACCCAGTACTTC. This sequence encodes CASSFGLAGAQETQYF.